The 8 T cell receptor beta chains listed next were all sequenced from one sample in a study of radiotherapy plus CTLA-4 blockade in lung cancer. Generated by immunoSEQ multiplex PCR, the TCRdb table keeps only in-frame clones and is missing some. This table has tens of thousands of clones, 79% appearing once. Material: peripheral blood, obtained from a patient treated with radiotherapy plus ipilimumab. The receptors shown here come from a human donor with non-small cell lung cancer who had a complete response to radiotherapy plus ipilimumab.

There are a few counts of this clone. The chain is built from TRBV11-3 and TRBJ1-4, with D uncertain. The CDR3 extends over 12 amino acids. In germline, CDR1 is SGHNT, CDR2 YENEEA. Trimming pared 5 bases from V and 4 bases from J, leaving 5 bases between. The CDR3 DNA is TGTGCCAGCAGCAGGAGTAATGAAAAACTGTTTTTT. This codes for CASSRSNEKLFF.

The chain recombines TRBV6-1 with TRBJ2-7, with D unresolved. The CDR3 extends over 15 amino acids. The germline CDR1 and CDR2 sequences are MNHNS and SASEGT. V was trimmed by 2 bases and J by 0 bases, leaving 11 bases between them. The CDR3 DNA reads TGTGCCAGCAGTGAACGGCCGACCAGCTCCTACGAGCAGTACTTC. It yields the protein CASSERPTSSYEQYF.

Worth noting for this clone: One end of the junction fails to match germline, which may point to a read error. The rearrangement uses TRBV29-1 and TRBJ2-7, with D uncertain. The germline V gene has CDR1 SQVTM and CDR2 ANQGSEA. CDR3 length equals 12 residues. The CDR3 DNA sequence: TGCAGCGTTGAAGAAGGAAGTATGGCAGTTTTCTTC. Translated, it gives CSVEEGSMAVFF.

The rearrangement uses TRBV6-5 and TRBJ1-2; D ambiguous. Per germline, CDR1 MNHEY and CDR2 SVGAGI. This CDR3 comprises 15 residues. V lost 0 bases and J 0 bases, leaving 8 bases between the germline ends. CDR3 sequence: CASSYSSPSNYGYTF. CDR3 coding DNA: TGTGCCAGCAGTTACTCGAGCCCTTCTAACTATGGCTACACCTTC.

The chain employs TRBV6-5 and TRBJ1-1, with unresolved D. This CDR3 has 13 residues. CDR1 and CDR2 from the germline V gene are MNHEY and SVGAGI. V dropped 2 bases and J dropped 0 bases, with 4 bases sitting between them. In DNA form, the CDR3 reads TGTGCCAGCAGTTACCGGGTGAACACTGAAGCTTTCTTT. Translation gives CASSYRVNTEAFF.

The chain recombines TRBV18 with TRBJ1-1, with 7 bases matching TRBD1. J lost 0 bases, V lost 1 base, and 2 bases had no gene match. The CDR3 covers 15 residues. Germline V lookup: CDR1 KGHSH, CDR2 LQKENI. The CDR3 loop reads CASSPLGQMNTEAFF. The CDR3 nucleotides are TGTGCCAGCTCACCACTGGGACAGATGAACACTGAAGCTTTCTTT.

The chain couples TRBV30 to TRBJ2-7, with TRBD1 matching 8 bases. V was pared by 6 bases and J by 3 bases, with 7 bases of the junction left unmatched. The CDR3 contains 13 residues. CDR1 GTSNPN and CDR2 SVGIG come from the germline V gene (reference sequence). The CDR3 region has the DNA TGTGCCTGCCTACAGGGGGAAGACTACGAGCAGTACTTC. It specifies CACLQGEDYEQYF.

The V and J genes are TRBV7-2 and TRBJ1-4, with a weak D call TRBD1 (6 bases). Trimming took off 6 bases at V and 5 bases at J, with 16 bases between the two ends. The CDR3 is made up of 15 amino acids. CDR1 SGHTA and CDR2 FQGNSA come from the germline V gene. The CDR3 nucleotides are TGTGCCAGCAGTCAATCGCAGGGGCGGAATGAAAAACTGTTTTTT. Translation gives CASSQSQGRNEKLFF.